One sample yielded the 16 T cell receptor beta chains listed below, sequenced in a study of immune cell composition in non-small cell lung cancer. Normal lung sampling was at least 3 cm from the tumour, as distant as possible. Clones were sequenced by immunoSEQ multiplex PCR, and TCRdb holds only the in-frame ones, with some missing. The repertoire holds about 2,000 clones, about 80% seen once, with 20% to 25% in the top ten. Sequencing was performed on non-adjacent lung tissue. The receptors were gathered from a human donor with non-small cell lung cancer.

The chain employs TRBV21-1 and TRBJ2-3; the table's D gene call, TRBD2, was not cross checked with the DNA. TRBV21-1 is termed a pseudogene. The CDR3 spans 17 residues. CDR3 DNA sequence: TGTGCCAGCAGCAAATCGCCGGGACTAGCGAACACAGATACGCAGTATTTT. Its translation is CASSKSPGLANTDTQYF.

The J gene is TRBJ2-5, the V gene TRBV19; 12 nucleotides agree with TRBD2. The closer fit of TRBJ2-7 to the DNA end suggests the J call may be wrong. The germline gives CDR1 LNHDA, CDR2 SQIVND (reference sequence). This CDR3 contains 15 residues. The CDR3 is CASTPTTSGRNEQYF. CDR3 nucleotide sequence: TGTGCCAGTACCCCAACAACTAGCGGGAGGAACGAGCAGTACTTC.

The CDR3 region has the DNA TGTGCCAGCAGCTCTCGGATCGACAGTGAAGCTTTCTTT. Its protein product is CASSSRIDSEAFF. The chain joins TRBV7-2 to TRBJ1-1; D might be TRBD1 (5 bases). The CDR3 runs 13 residues. Germline V gene lookup returns CDR1 SGHTA and CDR2 FQGNSA. Trimming took 4 bases from V and 7 from J, leaving 13 bases between them.

The rearrangement uses TRBV28 and TRBJ2-2, with 7 bases that match TRBD1. V dropped 5 bases and J dropped 2; count of bases not matched to a gene: 8. The germline CDR1 and CDR2 sequences are MDHEN and SYDVKM. The length of the CDR3 is 16 residues. The CDR3 loop is CASSTTGAPNTGELFF. CDR3 bases: TGTGCCAGCAGTACAACAGGGGCCCCCAACACCGGGGAGCTGTTTTTT.

By proportion, this clone is hyperexpanded. J is TRBJ2-2 and V is TRBV2; D may be TRBD2 (6 bases). This CDR3 region has 15 residues. The V end was cut by 7 bases, the J end by 7 bases, with 19 bases between. Germline values: CDR1 SNHLY, CDR2 FYNNEI. The CDR3 DNA follows: TGTGCCAGCACCGAATACGGGAGTTACTTCGGGGAGCTGTTTTTT. Translating it yields CASTEYGSYFGELFF.

The gene calls are TRBV6-1 and TRBJ1-5; perhaps TRBD1 as D (5 bases). Trimming removed 9 bases from V and 4 bases from J, with 13 bases in between. Germline values: CDR1 MNHNS, CDR2 SASEGT. The CDR3 consists of 13 residues. CDR3 region: CASQARQNQPQHF. The CDR3 coding sequence is TGTGCCAGTCAAGCGAGACAGAATCAGCCCCAGCATTTT.

The chain recombines TRBV19 with TRBJ2-3, with D perhaps TRBD2 (6 bases). CDR1 and CDR2 from the germline V gene are LNHDA and SQIVND (reference sequence). The germline V and J ends were trimmed by 7 bases and 6 bases, with 29 bases remaining between them. The CDR3 is made up of 18 amino acids. CDR3: CASTPSGLATRLLDTQYF. Written as DNA, the CDR3 is TGTGCCAGTACCCCATCCGGGCTAGCGACCCGTTTGCTTGATACGCAGTATTTT.

This clone was detected only a few times. This chain joins TRBV27 and TRBJ2-7; TRBD1 aligns across 9 bases. Trimming removed 6 bases from V and 5 bases from J; junction bases left unmatched: 5. This CDR3 is built from 13 residues. In germline, CDR1 is MNHEY, CDR2 SMNVEV (reference sequence). CDR3 sequence reads: CASRTGGVNEQYF. In DNA form, the CDR3 reads TGTGCCAGCAGGACAGGGGGGGTCAACGAGCAGTACTTC.

The chain has TRBV29-1 and TRBJ1-2; 9 positions match TRBD1. CDR1 is SQVTM and CDR2 is ANQGSEA in the germline V gene. There are 12 residues in the CDR3. The V and J ends lost 7 bases and 8 bases, in that order; junction bases with no gene match: 8. DNA for the CDR3: TGCAGCGCCTCGGACAGGGGAGGAGGCTACACCTTC. Its translation is CSASDRGGGYTF. The whole variable domain, remainder taken from reference TRBV29-1 and TRBJ1-2, is SAVISQKPSRDICQRGTSLTIQCQVDSQVTMMFWYRQQPGQSLTLIATANQGSEATYESGFVIDKFPISRPNLTFSTLTVSNMSPEDSSIYLCSASDRGGGYTFGSGTRLTVV.

The rearrangement joins TRBV29-1 to TRBJ2-5; D is ambiguous. The V end lost 5 bases, the J end lost 2 bases, and 9 bases lay between the germline ends. This CDR3 has 12 amino acids. Germline V gene data show CDR1 as SQVTM and CDR2 as ANQGSEA. CDR3 bases: TGCAGCGTTCAGTCCCGTCAAGAGACCCAGTACTTC. Amino acid sequence: CSVQSRQETQYF. The full variable domain, with the rest looked up from reference TRBV29-1 and TRBJ2-5, is SAVISQKPSRDICQRGTSLTIQCQVDSQVTMMFWYRQQPGQSLTLIATANQGSEATYESGFVIDKFPISRPNLTFSTLTVSNMSPEDSSIYLCSVQSRQETQYFGPGTRLLVL.

The rearrangement joins TRBV10-1 to TRBJ2-2, with D perhaps matching TRBD2 (7 bases). Between the trimmed V and J ends, which lost 4 bases and 1 base, there was a span of 10 bases. Looked up from germline, CDR1 is WNHNN and CDR2 is SYGVQD (reference sequence). The CDR3 has 15 residues. CDR3 sequence (DNA): TGCGCCAGCAGTGGGGGGGGCGGGAACACCGGGGAGCTGTTTTTT. Protein product: CASSGGGGNTGELFF.

This clone occurred a few times. This sequence joins TRBV4-2 and TRBJ2-3; 9 bases are a match to TRBD2. V lost 1 base to trimming and J lost 4 bases; unmatched junction nucleotides: 6. CDR1 LGHNA and CDR2 YNFKEQ come from the germline V gene. The CDR3 totals 16 residues. The CDR3 protein is CASSQADSGGADTQYF. As DNA, the CDR3 is TGTGCCAGCAGCCAAGCGGATAGCGGGGGCGCAGATACGCAGTATTTT.

V and J are TRBV28 and TRBJ2-5; TRBD1 agrees at 7 bases. The germline V gene encodes CDR1 MDHEN and CDR2 SYDVKM. CDR3 length: 14 residues. Germline trimming cut 6 bases from V and 3 bases from J; bases unmatched to any gene: 7. The CDR3 nucleotides read TGTGCCAGCAGCTTGGGACAGCACAAAGAGACCCAGTACTTC. Residues: CASSLGQHKETQYF.

The rearrangement links TRBV10-2 to TRBJ2-2; 8 bases agree with TRBD2. Trimming removed 6 bases from V and 4 bases from J; junction bases left unmatched: 7. Germline V gene data show CDR1 as WSHSY and CDR2 as SAAADI. There are 15 residues in the CDR3. CDR3 coding DNA: TGCGCCAGCAGCCCCAGCGGGAGAGGCACCGGGGAGCTGTTTTTT. Protein product: CASSPSGRGTGELFF.

The chain uses TRBV7-9 and TRBJ2-1; tentatively, D is TRBD1 (6 bases). V lost 5 bases, J lost 4 bases, and 12 bases lay in between. Per the germline V gene, CDR1 is SEHNR and CDR2 is FQNEAQ (reference sequence). The CDR3 loop spans 14 amino acids. The CDR3 DNA sequence: TGTGCCAGCAGCCCCCGGGACACGTACAATGAGCAGTTCTTC. This translates into CASSPRDTYNEQFF.

The chain combines TRBV30 with TRBJ2-1; maybe TRBD1 (5 bases). Germline V gives CDR1 GTSNPN, CDR2 SVGIG (reference sequence). Trimming removed 6 bases at V and 3 bases at J, with 18 bases between. This CDR3 is 15 amino acids long. CDR3 residues: CACLTGYSIYNEQFF. CDR3 sequence (DNA): TGTGCCTGCCTTACAGGCTACTCCATCTACAATGAGCAGTTCTTC.